This T cell receptor (beta chain) was documented in a study of identical twins (dated by TCRdb to the mid-2010s). Background for the entire study: To test whether fetal clonotypes persist, this study deep-sequenced TCR alpha and beta repertoires from monozygotic twins, from unrelated adults of various ages, and from cord blood. Replicate twin experiments were performed at different times using different library preparation protocols to rule out contamination. Overall results and qualifications from the work: Compared with coincidental sharing between unrelated individuals, an excess of low generation-probability sequences was observed among out-of-frame TCR alpha sequences shared between twins. In monozygotic twins, recombination models systematically underestimated out-of-frame TCR alpha sharing, but the models matched the sharing seen between unrelated individuals. Zero-insertion analyses could be partly confounded by invariant T cells such as MAIT and iNKT, though diverse VJ usage argued against such confounding for most clonotypes. Fewer insertions were carried by abundant cord blood beta clonotypes; a weaker similar trend was observed in young adult naive repertoires, while no such trend was observed in memory repertoires. A weaker excess of twin sharing was found in beta out-of-frame sequences because the signal-to-noise ratio was lowered by fewer shared sequences. Because the same donors could not be followed over many years, conclusions were based on cross-sectional statistical analysis.

The CDR3 measures 15 amino acids from cysteine to phenylalanine. Only the CDR3 region is kept as DNA, spanning 45 bases read in frame from base 1. V lost 6 bases and J lost 2 bases, and the count of bases not matched to a germline gene is 4. The library was built by means of 5' RACE. The sample was run on an Illumina HiSeq 2000. A universal primer binding site was introduced by template switching, and a unique molecular identifier was present in the final cDNA, enabling accurate counting of TCR cDNA molecules. Specific primers in the conserved constant-segment region were used to synthesize first-strand cDNA for the TCR alpha and beta chains. To control for contamination, every cDNA library carried two barcodes: a SMART-Mk sample barcode plus Illumina barcodes. TruSeq adapter sequences, together with Illumina sample barcodes, were added in two successive PCR steps. The TCR alpha and beta cDNA libraries were sequenced on the Illumina HiSeq platform using custom primers. Concerning the study's data processing: MiGEC processed the raw reads to extract unique molecular identifiers, while MiXCR was used to determine the CDR3 positions. For each individual, recombination models were inferred using an EM algorithm with the repgenHMM and IGoR tools. The tcR package in R was used for shared clonotype analysis, with sharing normalized by the product of cloneset sizes. To study raw recombination free of thymic and clonal selection effects, out-of-frame nonproductive sequences were analyzed. The public reads were reprocessed in TCRdb via fastp at Q25 and MiXCR, keeping in-frame beta chains. Rows are unified per CDR3 protein, each entry keeping the most common DNA and genes. The V and J calls shown here were made by TCRdb, not taken from the authors' results. The sample records hundreds of thousands of distinct CDR3 sequences, roughly 7% of which are singletons. The ten largest clones add up to roughly 3.6% of the sample.

The table lists this clonotype with many counts. The target of this receptor is not known. No base quality information exists; no much larger clone differs at one position. Only healthy Caucasian donors were included. The twin cohort consisted of three pairs of female monozygotic twins, all aged about 18 to 29 years. Miltenyi CD45RO+ enrichment and human naive T-cell isolation kits were used to isolate memory (CD45RO+) and naive T cells from PBMC. These same records also appear under a second study, on yellow fever vaccine responses in identical twins. As noted in the second study: The authors reported that the T cell response to vaccination in identical twins appeared partly convergent and partly personalized. Focusing on identical twins, the study followed the T cell clones that responded to the vaccine, and did so with precision.

This clonotype was sampled from a woman under 30 in good health. The sequenced sample was memory (CD45RO+) T cells sorted from blood. Sample cell subset or site, as interpreted from the label and publication: CD45RO+ enriched T cells. The V gene is TRBV12-3 or TRBV12-4 and the J gene is TRBJ1-4; 9 central bases correspond to TRBD1. The DNA sequence reads TGTGCCAGCAGAAGGGACAGGGACACTAATGAAAAACTGTTTTTT. Translated, this is CASRRDRDTNEKLFF.